These 8 T cell receptor beta chains came from one sample sequenced in a study of blood T cell repertoires in COVID-19. Generated by immunoSEQ multiplex PCR, the TCRdb table keeps only in-frame clones and is missing some. The table records approximately 150,000 clones, 80% to 85% of them present only once. Material for sequencing was peripheral blood. These receptors came from a man aged 65-85 years with active or convalescent COVID-19.

This rearrangement joins TRBV2 to TRBJ1-5, with TRBD1 as a possible D gene (5 bases). This CDR3 has 16 amino acids. Trimming pared 5 bases from V and 6 bases from J, leaving 20 bases between. Per the germline V gene, CDR1 is SNHLY and CDR2 is FYNNEI. In DNA, the CDR3 is TGTGCCAGCAGTTCCGACCTCGGGAGGGGAAGTCAGCCCCAGCATTTT. It codes for CASSSDLGRGSQPQHF.

This clone was counted a few times. This chain links TRBV21-1 with TRBJ2-2; the table calls TRBD2, which could not be checked here. TRBV21-1 is a listed pseudogene. The CDR3 spans 19 residues. CDR3: CASSKGQLAGGPNTGELFF. The CDR3 DNA sequence: TGTGCCAGCAGCAAAGGTCAACTAGCGGGAGGGCCGAACACCGGGGAGCTGTTTTTT.

The J gene is TRBJ2-1, the V gene TRBV9; 9 nucleotides align to TRBD2. Germline V lookup: CDR1 SGDLS, CDR2 YYNGEE. V lost 1 base, J lost 7 bases, and 9 bases stayed unmatched. CDR3 size: 16 residues. CDR3 amino acids: CASSVRGLASGNEQFF. The CDR3 coding sequence is TGTGCCAGCAGCGTACGGGGACTAGCATCAGGGAATGAGCAGTTCTTC.

The chain's CDR3 is CASSISGIQETQYF. The CDR3 bases are TGTGCCAGCAGCATTTCCGGGATTCAAGAGACCCAGTACTTC. The V call is TRBV11-2, the J call TRBJ2-5; D possibly corresponds to TRBD2 (5 bases). Trimming removed 5 bases from V and 2 bases from J, with 12 bases in between. This CDR3 spans 14 amino acids. Germline V lookup: CDR1 SGHAT, CDR2 FQNNGV. The whole variable domain, filled in from reference TRBV11-2 and TRBJ2-5, reads EAGVAQSPRYKIIEKRQSVAFWCNPISGHATLYWYQQILGQGPKLLIQFQNNGVVDDSQLPKDRFSAERLKGVDSTLKIQPAKLEDSAVYLCASSISGIQETQYFGPGTRLLVL.

The chain links TRBV7-9 to TRBJ2-7; 7 bases line up with TRBD2. Per germline, CDR1 SEHNR and CDR2 FQNEAQ (reference sequence). CDR3 length equals 13 residues. The V segment lost 3 bases and the J segment 7 bases; nucleotides outside the gene matches: 6. The CDR3 here is CASSFTGAGEQYF. The DNA for the CDR3 is TGTGCCAGCAGCTTCACGGGAGCGGGGGAGCAGTACTTC. Full variable domain (missing parts from reference TRBV7-9 and TRBJ2-7): DTGVSQNPRHKITKRGQNVTFRCDPISEHNRLYWYRQTLGQGPEFLTYFQNEAQLEKSRLLSDRFSAERPKGSFSTLEIQRTEQGDSAMYLCASSFTGAGEQYFGPGTRLTVT.

This chain joins TRBV7-9 and TRBJ2-2; a weak D match, TRBD1 (5 bases). Per germline, CDR1 SEHNR and CDR2 FQNEAQ (reference sequence). V gave up 3 bases and J gave up 6 bases, with 14 bases separating them. This CDR3 is 15 amino acids long. The CDR3 loop reads CASSFTGPSPGELFF. In DNA form, the CDR3 reads TGTGCCAGCAGCTTTACAGGCCCCTCGCCCGGGGAGCTGTTTTTT.

This sequence joins TRBV5-1 and TRBJ1-1; maybe TRBD1 (5 bases). Trimming took off 7 bases at V and 1 base at J, with 20 bases between the two ends. The CDR3 sequence is 16 residues long. CDR1 SGHRS and CDR2 YFSETQ come from the germline V gene. The CDR3 nucleotides read TGCGCCAGCGCTCCTACTAGGCGGGGGAAGAACACTGAAGCTTTCTTT. Translated, it gives CASAPTRRGKNTEAFF.

The gene calls are TRBV2 and TRBJ2-1; D is unclear. CDR1 SNHLY and CDR2 FYNNEI come from the germline V gene. V lost 4 bases, J lost 8 bases, and 9 bases lay in between. CDR3 length: 12 amino acids. DNA for the CDR3: TGTGCCAGCAGTGCGGTCGGTTATGAGCAGTTCTTC. It encodes CASSAVGYEQFF. Full variable domain (remainder filled in from reference TRBV2 and TRBJ2-1): EPEVTQTPSHQVTQMGQEVILRCVPISNHLYFYWYRQILGQKVEFLVSFYNNEISEKSEIFDDQFSVERPDGSNFTLKIRSTKLEDSAMYFCASSAVGYEQFFGPGTRLTVL.